This T cell receptor beta chain was sequenced during a study of cytomegalovirus exposure and HLA in healthy donors. Across the whole study: The Caucasian-associated ancestry cluster held over 65% of roughly 370 genotyped donors. General study points: What a later analysis showed was that several of the most significant clusters appeared linked to common viral pathogens.

CDR1 and CDR2 (germline): SGHRS, YFSETQ. The CDR3 has 13 amino acids. V gave up 0 bases and J gave up 6 bases, with 10 bases separating them. Comment on this clone: Its specificity is unknown.

The PCR had 60 Vbeta and 13 Jbeta primers. Per the original methods: Counted up in a later analysis, unique TCR beta chains came to approximately 77 million, with around 11 million shared. The protocol was immunoSEQ multiplex PCR, while the TCRdb copy is restricted to in-frame clones and leaves out a portion. The DNA was the basis for D and trimming; V, J and clone size are from that table. The sample includes around 120,000 clones, around 75% of them seen just once. Each of the donors was a healthy bone marrow donor. The specimen sequenced was PBMCs. The gene calls are TRBV5-1 and TRBJ2-7; the D is unclear. The origin of this receptor is a woman aged 45-65 years in good health and CMV-seropositive. CDR3 sequence: CASSLGYGSEQYF. CDR3 sequence (DNA): TGCGCCAGCAGCTTGGGATATGGTAGCGAGCAGTACTTC.